The 9 T cell receptor beta chains below come from one sample, sequenced in a study of T cells in Graves' hyperthyroidism and ophthalmopathy (dated by TCRdb to about 2019). Libraries were constructed by multiplex PCR. TCRdb records Illumina HiSeq 2000 as the sequencer. TCR beta CDR3 regions were amplified from RNA transcripts. The first round of RT-PCR for the TCR CDR3 was performed with the HTBI primer set and the Qiagen OneStep RT-PCR kit. TCRdb itself trimmed the public reads at Q25 with fastp, ran MiXCR and retained productive beta chains. Each entry merges the rows of one CDR3 protein and shows their most common DNA and genes. The sample profile shows about 660,000 distinct CDR3 sequences; 45% of them were found once. Of the sample, roughly 6.5% is held by the ten largest clones. The sample comprised peripheral blood or thyroid tissue (not recorded which). These receptors were obtained from an adult man with Graves' disease, either hyperthyroidism or ophthalmopathy (not recorded which).

The chain uses TRBV5-1 and TRBJ2-5, with D possibly matching TRBD1 (5 bases). The length of the CDR3 is 14 residues. Germline V gives CDR1 SGHRS, CDR2 YFSETQ. V lost 4 bases to trimming and J lost 4 bases, with 14 bases between them. CDR3 coding DNA: TGCGCCAGCAGCGTAGGAGCAGGGCTAGAGACCCAGTACTTC. Translating it yields CASSVGAGLETQYF.

This clonotype occurred many times. V is TRBV9 and J is TRBJ1-6; no firm D call. From germline, CDR1 is SGDLS and CDR2 YYNGEE. The CDR3 has 15 amino acids. The germline V and J ends were trimmed by 4 bases and 5 bases, with 13 bases remaining between them. CDR3 protein: CASSTRPGDNSPLHF. Written as DNA, the CDR3 is TGTGCCAGCAGCACACGGCCCGGGGATAATTCACCCCTCCACTTT.

The V call is TRBV7-2, the J call TRBJ1-4, with D tentatively TRBD1 (5 bases). The CDR3 spans 15 residues. V was cut by 6 bases and J by 3 bases, with 14 bases left in between. Looked up from germline, CDR1 is SGHTA and CDR2 is FQGNSA. CDR3 residues: CASRSGMLSNEKLFF. CDR3 in DNA: TGTGCCAGCAGATCAGGGATGTTGTCTAATGAAAAACTGTTTTTT.

This clonotype is a singleton in its sample. The V call is TRBV5-1, the J call TRBJ1-2; D gene ambiguous. The CDR3 consists of 18 residues. V was trimmed by 4 bases and J by 3 bases, leaving 25 bases between them. Germline CDR1 and CDR2: SGHRS and YFSETQ. CDR3 coding DNA: TGCGCCAGCAGCCGAATCGCCCGGGCCTCCCACGAGGACTATGGCTACACCTTC. This gives the protein CASSRIARASHEDYGYTF.

The chain recombines TRBV25-1 with TRBJ1-6; 7 bases map to TRBD1. The V and J ends lost 5 bases and 7 bases, in that order; junction bases with no gene match: 11. This CDR3 is built from 16 residues. The V gene's germline CDR1 is MGHDK and CDR2 SYGVNS. CDR3 sequence: CASSPYGTEQNSPLHF. The CDR3, as DNA: TGTGCCAGCAGTCCGTACGGGACAGAGCAAAATTCACCCCTCCACTTT.

The CDR3 bases are TGTGCCAGCAGTCCCTATGGTTCACCCCTCCACTTT. Amino acid sequence: CASSPYGSPLHF. This chain uses TRBV7-9 with TRBJ1-6; D ambiguous. This CDR3 comprises 12 residues. V was shortened by 6 bases and J by 9 bases, with 9 bases between the two germline ends. Germline CDR1 reads SEHNR; CDR2 reads FQNEAQ (reference sequence).

The chain uses TRBV29-1 and TRBJ2-3; D ambiguous. Trimming removed 5 bases at V and 6 bases at J, with 12 bases between. The CDR3 runs 12 residues. Germline assignment: CDR1 SQVTM and CDR2 ANQGSEA. The CDR3 here is CSVNDPPDTQYF. The CDR3 coding sequence is TGCAGCGTTAATGACCCGCCCGATACGCAGTATTTT.

V gene TRBV7-2 combines with J gene TRBJ1-2; D ambiguous. V lost 1 base and J lost 3, with 9 bases in between. The CDR3 has 14 amino acids. Germline V lookup: CDR1 SGHTA, CDR2 FQGNSA. CDR3 in amino acids: CASSLVTEHYGYTF. In DNA form, the CDR3 reads TGTGCCAGCAGCTTAGTTACCGAGCACTATGGCTACACCTTC.

The V gene is TRBV19, the J gene TRBJ2-5; 7 bases align to TRBD1. CDR1 LNHDA and CDR2 SQIVND come from the germline V gene (reference sequence). J was trimmed by 2 bases and V by 5 bases; bases with no gene match: 14. The CDR3 is 17 residues long. The CDR3 nucleotides are TGTGCCAGTAGTGCGGCCGTCGGGACAGCAATACAAGAGACCCAGTACTTC. Amino acid sequence: CASSAAVGTAIQETQYF.